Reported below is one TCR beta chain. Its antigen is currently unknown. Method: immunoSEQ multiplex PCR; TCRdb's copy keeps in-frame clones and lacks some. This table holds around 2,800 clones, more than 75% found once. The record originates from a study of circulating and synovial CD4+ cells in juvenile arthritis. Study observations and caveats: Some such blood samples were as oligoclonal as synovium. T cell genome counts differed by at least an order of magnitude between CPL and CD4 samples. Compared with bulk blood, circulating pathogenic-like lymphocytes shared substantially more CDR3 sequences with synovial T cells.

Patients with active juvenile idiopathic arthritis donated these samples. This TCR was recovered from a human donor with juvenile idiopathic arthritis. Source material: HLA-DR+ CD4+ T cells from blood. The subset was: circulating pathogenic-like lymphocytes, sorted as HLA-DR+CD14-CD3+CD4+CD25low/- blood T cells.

DNA for the CDR3: TGTGCCAGCAGCGGAAGCGGTCAAGAGACCCAGTACTTC. Amino acid sequence: CASSGSGQETQYF. This chain uses TRBV9 with TRBJ2-5; D possibly corresponds to TRBD2 (5 bases). Germline V CDR1 and CDR2: SGDLS, YYNGEE. Trimming took 3 bases from V and 2 from J, leaving 8 bases between them. CDR3 length: 13 amino acids. The full variable domain, rest sourced from reference TRBV9 and TRBJ2-5, is DSGVTQTPKHLITATGQRVTLRCSPRSGDLSVYWYQQSLDQGLQFLIQYYNGEERAKGNILERFSAQQFPDLHSELNLSSLELGDSALYFCASSGSGQETQYFGPGTRLLVL.